The 26 T cell receptor beta chains presented below share a single source sample, sequenced in a study of control samples from healthy donors and cancer patients. Profiling relied on immunoSEQ multiplex PCR, and the TCRdb table lists in-frame clones only, not all of them. Altogether about 100,000 clones are present, roughly 89% being singletons, with the ten largest covering 3%. The sample taken for sequencing was blood. The receptors were gathered from a human donor in good health. The donor label of this sample is uncertain.

J is TRBJ1-6 and V is TRBV12-3 or TRBV12-4, with unresolved D. Trimming took 5 bases from V and 5 from J, leaving 4 bases between them. The CDR3 runs 12 residues. The CDR3 here is CASSGNNSPLHF. Written as DNA, the CDR3 is TGTGCCAGCAGTGGCAATAATTCACCCCTCCACTTT.

The chain uses TRBV6-1 and TRBJ1-1; D might be TRBD1 (6 bases). Trimming shortened V by 2 bases and J by 8 bases, and 9 bases separated the two germline ends. This CDR3 is 12 amino acids long. Per germline, CDR1 MNHNS and CDR2 SASEGT. CDR3 region: CASSELRGEAFF. As DNA, the CDR3 is TGTGCCAGCAGTGAATTAAGGGGGGAAGCTTTCTTT.

The J gene is TRBJ1-4, the V gene TRBV5-4; no firm D call. The CDR3 is 14 residues long. The V end was cut by 2 bases, the J end by 4 bases, with 9 bases between. Germline V CDR1 and CDR2: SGHNT, YYREEE (reference sequence). CDR3 residues: CASSFGVLNEKLFF. The CDR3 nucleotides read TGTGCCAGCAGCTTCGGGGTCCTTAATGAAAAACTGTTTTTT.

This chain uses TRBV9 with TRBJ1-1; 7 nucleotides agree with TRBD1. CDR1 is SGDLS and CDR2 is YYNGEE in the germline V gene. The CDR3 extends over 13 amino acids. Unmatched junction bases numbered 4, after V lost 3 bases and J lost 5 bases. In DNA, the CDR3 is TGTGCCAGCAGCGCACAGGGGAAGACTGAAGCTTTCTTT. Its protein is CASSAQGKTEAFF.

The chain combines TRBV6-5 with TRBJ1-3; D is possibly TRBD1 (5 bases). The CDR3 consists of 14 residues. V was shortened by 5 bases and J by 0 bases, with 8 bases between the two germline ends. The germline V gene encodes CDR1 MNHEY and CDR2 SVGAGI. The CDR3 spells CASSPGPSGNTIYF. DNA for the CDR3: TGTGCCAGCAGTCCAGGGCCCTCTGGAAACACCATATATTTT.

In its sample, this clone was seen a few times. This chain joins TRBV3-1 (or the pseudogene TRBV3-2) and TRBJ2-3; D possibly matches TRBD1 or TRBD2 (6 bases each). The CDR3 is made up of 14 amino acids. The V end was cut by 4 bases, the J end by 1 base, with 9 bases between. Germline V gene lookup returns CDR1 LGHDT and CDR2 YNNKEL (reference sequence). The CDR3 here is CASSRRGGTDTQYF. CDR3 in DNA: TGTGCCAGCAGCCGTAGGGGGGGCACAGATACGCAGTATTTT.

The J gene is TRBJ1-3, the V gene TRBV2; TRBD1 matches at 9 bases. The germline gives CDR1 SNHLY, CDR2 FYNNEI. The CDR3 has 13 amino acids. V shed 8 bases, J shed 4 bases, and the junction held 3 bases outside the gene matches. For the CDR3, the DNA is TGTGCCAGCGCCGGGACAGGGGGAAACACCATATATTTT. Amino acid sequence: CASAGTGGNTIYF.

On this clone itself: Other DNA sequences in the same sample also yield this CDR3. The chain links TRBV7-9 to TRBJ1-6, with a weak D call TRBD1 (5 bases). Germline V gene lookup returns CDR1 SEHNR and CDR2 FQNEAQ (reference sequence). This CDR3 has 13 amino acids. V gave up 4 bases and J gave up 7 bases, with 8 bases separating them. The CDR3 nucleotides are TGTGCCAGCAGCTCAGACAGAAATTCACCCCTCCACTTT. Translating gives CASSSDRNSPLHF.

The chain joins TRBV5-5 to TRBJ1-4; 10 bases fit TRBD1. Germline CDR1 and CDR2: SGHKS and YYEKEE (reference sequence). The CDR3 is 14 residues long. V was pared by 4 bases and J by 11 bases, with 8 bases of the junction left unmatched. CDR3 region: CASSQGQGTVKLFF. Here the CDR3 DNA reads TGTGCCAGCAGCCAGGGACAGGGGACGGTGAAACTGTTTTTT.

V and J are TRBV7-8 and TRBJ2-7; weak D call: TRBD1 (6 bases). The length of the CDR3 is 15 residues. The ends were cut back, 4 bases at V and 9 bases at J, with 22 bases in the middle. CDR1 and CDR2 from the germline V gene are SGHVS and FQNEAQ. The CDR3 is CASSSQGGAVAGQYF. The CDR3 DNA reads TGTGCCAGCAGCTCACAGGGTGGAGCTGTAGCTGGGCAGTACTTC.

The chain carries TRBV7-9 and TRBJ2-1; D not certain. CDR3 size: 12 residues. Germline CDR1 SEHNR, CDR2 FQNEAQ (reference sequence). With 1 base removed from V and 9 bases from J, the gap between germline ends came to 7 bases. The CDR3 loop is CASSLGSAEQFF. The CDR3 coding sequence is TGTGCCAGCAGCTTAGGAAGTGCTGAGCAGTTCTTC.

The chain links TRBV2 to TRBJ2-2; D might be TRBD1 (5 bases). Germline V gives CDR1 SNHLY, CDR2 FYNNEI. The CDR3 sequence is 13 residues long. The V gene lost 5 bases and the J gene lost 1 base, with 5 bases spanning the gap. The CDR3 region has the DNA TGTGCCAGCAGTACAGGGAACACCGGGGAGCTGTTTTTT. Residues: CASSTGNTGELFF.

The chain couples TRBV9 to TRBJ1-6, with D possibly being TRBD1 (6 bases). V lost 0 bases to trimming and J lost 8 bases, with 15 bases between them. Germline lookup yields CDR1 SGDLS and CDR2 YYNGEE. The length of the CDR3 is 16 residues. CDR3 DNA sequence: TGTGCCAGCAGCGTAGTAGGGGGGCTCCTATATTCACCCCTCCACTTT. This encodes CASSVVGGLLYSPLHF.

The CDR3 DNA reads as TGTGCCAGCTCACCGGGGGTCTCGGGCACTGAAGCTTTCTTT. Its protein product is CASSPGVSGTEAFF. The chain is built from TRBV18 and TRBJ1-1; D is perhaps TRBD1 (5 bases). Germline CDR1 is KGHSH and CDR2 is LQKENI. The CDR3 covers 14 residues. Trimming pared 3 bases from V and 4 bases from J, leaving 12 bases between.

The rearrangement links TRBV19 to TRBJ1-2; D remains ambiguous. CDR1 is LNHDA and CDR2 is SQIVND in the germline V gene (reference sequence). V was clipped by 5 bases and J by 7 bases, with 14 bases between them. CDR3 size: 13 residues. The CDR3 region is CASSEISGSGYTF. The CDR3 DNA is TGTGCCAGTAGTGAGATTTCCGGATCTGGCTACACCTTC.

This chain connects TRBV10-3 to TRBJ2-3, with D maybe TRBD2 (5 bases). Deletions cut 0 bases from V and 4 bases from J, with 14 bases between. This CDR3 is 16 amino acids long. The germline CDR1 and CDR2 sequences are ENHRY and SYGVKD. The CDR3 sequence: CAISESGGFSADTQYF. The CDR3 nucleotides are TGTGCCATCAGTGAGTCAGGAGGTTTTTCGGCAGATACGCAGTATTTT.

On this clone itself: The junction does not match germline at one end; this may be a read error. This chain links TRBV6-5 with TRBJ2-1, with TRBD2 matching over 7 bases. Germline values: CDR1 MNHEY, CDR2 SVGAGI. CDR3 size: 10 residues. The DNA of the CDR3 is TGTGCCAGCGCAATGACTAGCTTCCTCTTC. It encodes CASAMTSFLF.

This rearrangement joins TRBV3-1 (or the pseudogene TRBV3-2) to TRBJ2-6; the D is unclear. CDR1 and CDR2 from the germline V gene are LGHDT and YNNKEL (reference sequence). The V gene lost 2 bases and the J gene lost 2 bases, with 13 bases spanning the gap. CDR3 size: 17 residues. In nucleotides, the CDR3 is TGTGCCAGCAGCCAATCCTCCCGGTTGGCTGGGGCCAACGTCCTGACTTTC. Encoded protein: CASSQSSRLAGANVLTF.

This clone was detected once. V usage is TRBV18 and J usage is TRBJ2-7; D may be TRBD2 (6 bases). Germline lookup yields CDR1 KGHSH and CDR2 LQKENI. CDR3 size: 16 residues. V lost 0 bases and J lost 3, with 15 bases in between. The CDR3 DNA is TGTGCCAGCTCACCACCGTCGGGACTCCCCTTCTACGAGCAGTACTTC. Translating gives CASSPPSGLPFYEQYF. Full variable domain (rest looked up from reference TRBV18 and TRBJ2-7): NAGVMQNPRHLVRRRGQEARLRCSPMKGHSHVYWYRQLPEEGLKFMVYLQKENIIDESGMPKERFSAEFPKEGPSILRIQQVVRGDSAAYFCASSPPSGLPFYEQYFGPGTRLTVT.

The chain employs TRBV9 and TRBJ1-2; 7 bases map to TRBD1. The CDR3 consists of 16 residues. Germline loops: CDR1 SGDLS, CDR2 YYNGEE. After removal of 0 bases from V and 0 bases from J, the junction contained 5 bases not matched to a gene. The CDR3 region is CASSVAPGGTNYGYTF. CDR3 in DNA: TGTGCCAGCAGCGTAGCCCCAGGGGGGACTAACTATGGCTACACCTTC.

The chain links TRBV12-3 or TRBV12-4 to TRBJ1-5; the D gene is possibly TRBD1 (6 bases). The CDR3 extends over 13 amino acids. With 6 bases removed from V and 6 bases from J, the gap between germline ends came to 12 bases. As DNA, the CDR3 is TGTGCCAGCAGGGGACAAGCCCTTCAGCCCCAGCATTTT. This encodes CASRGQALQPQHF.

The chain has TRBV2 and TRBJ1-6; 10 nucleotides match TRBD1. J gave up 9 bases and V 6 bases, and 8 bases lay outside the gene matches. The CDR3 contains 15 residues. Germline assignment: CDR1 SNHLY and CDR2 FYNNEI. The chain's CDR3 is CASREPGTGASPLHF. The DNA of the CDR3 is TGTGCCAGCAGAGAACCCGGGACAGGGGCTTCACCCCTCCACTTT.

This chain connects TRBV18 to TRBJ2-7, with TRBD2 identical over 7 bases. The ends lost 3 bases at V and 0 bases at J; junction bases unmatched: 8. The CDR3 contains 16 residues. The V gene's germline CDR1 is KGHSH and CDR2 LQKENI. CDR3 sequence: CASSPAGGTVSYEQYF. DNA for the CDR3: TGTGCCAGCTCACCCGCCGGGGGGACGGTCTCCTACGAGCAGTACTTC.

This clone was seen more than once but under ten times. J is TRBJ2-1 and V is TRBV11-3; D tentatively fits TRBD1 or TRBD2 (6 bases each). In germline, CDR1 is SGHNT, CDR2 YENEEA. This CDR3 is built from 15 residues. V was cut by 0 bases and J by 8 bases, with 14 bases left in between. CDR3 residues: CASSLDPLRGDEQFF. The CDR3, as DNA: TGTGCCAGCAGCTTAGATCCTCTAAGGGGGGATGAGCAGTTCTTC. Based on the CDR3 plus reference TRBV11-3 and TRBJ2-1, the full variable domain is EAGVVQSPRYKIIEKKQPVAFWCNPISGHNTLYWYLQNLGQGPELLIRYENEEAVDDSQLPKDRFSAERLKGVDSTLKIQPAELGDSAVYLCASSLDPLRGDEQFFGPGTRLTVL.

In DNA, the CDR3 is TGTGCCACCAGCGTCGGGGGCACAGATACGCAGTATTTT. As protein: CATSVGGTDTQYF. This rearrangement joins TRBV10-3 to TRBJ2-3; possible D gene TRBD2, 5 bases. Germline-derived CDR1 and CDR2 are ENHRY and SYGVKD. The germline V and J ends were trimmed by 10 bases and 1 base, with 12 bases remaining between them. The CDR3 extends over 13 amino acids.

V and J are TRBV19 and TRBJ2-3; TRBD2 agrees at 8 bases. The CDR3 consists of 15 residues. Germline V gene sequence: CDR1 LNHDA, CDR2 SQIVND (reference sequence). With 5 bases clipped from V and 4 bases from J, the junction kept 8 bases outside the gene matches. CDR3 sequence reads: CASSPLAARADTQYF. CDR3 in DNA: TGTGCCAGTAGTCCACTAGCGGCACGCGCAGATACGCAGTATTTT.